This T cell receptor (beta chain) is drawn from a study of graft-versus-host responses after intestinal transplantation. Study as a whole: Multivisceral, liver-intestinal, or isolated intestinal transplants were received by the recipients.

Whole-study findings and limits: Within the allografts of patients who had graft-donor T cell macrochimerism, graft-versus-host to host-versus-graft clonal ratios were high. Peak GvH clone levels in circulation were associated with early post-transplant HvG declines.

This clone was seen a single time. Its target is not known. The V gene lost 3 bases and the J gene lost 7 bases, with 13 bases spanning the gap. The CDR3 length is 14 residues. Germline V CDR1 and CDR2: LNHDA, SQIVND (reference sequence). Produced via immunoSEQ multiplex PCR; TCRdb's table is partial and in-frame only. The sample records 73,000 or so clones, around 91% being singletons. The rearrangement joins TRBV19 to TRBJ1-5; D may be TRBD1 (5 bases). This specimen consisted of unstimulated CD8+ T cells sorted from spleen or lymph node cells, obtained before transplant. The TCR was taken from a human donor who was the organ donor for an intestinal transplant. The CDR3 is CASSMQGGGQPQHF. The CDR3 bases are TGTGCCAGTAGTATGCAGGGTGGAGGGCAGCCCCAGCATTTT.